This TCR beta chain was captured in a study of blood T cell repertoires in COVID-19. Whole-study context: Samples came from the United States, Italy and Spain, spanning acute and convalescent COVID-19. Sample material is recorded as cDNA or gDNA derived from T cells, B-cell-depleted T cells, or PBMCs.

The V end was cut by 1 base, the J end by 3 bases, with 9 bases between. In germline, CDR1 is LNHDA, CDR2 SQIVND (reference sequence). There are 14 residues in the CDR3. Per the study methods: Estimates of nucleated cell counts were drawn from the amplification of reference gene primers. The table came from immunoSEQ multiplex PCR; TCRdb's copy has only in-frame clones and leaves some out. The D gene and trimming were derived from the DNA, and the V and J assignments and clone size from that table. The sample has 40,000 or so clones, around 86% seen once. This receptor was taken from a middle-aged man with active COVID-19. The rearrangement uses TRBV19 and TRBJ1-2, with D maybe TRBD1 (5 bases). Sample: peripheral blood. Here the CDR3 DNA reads TGTGCCAGTAGTATAGTCCCCAGGGACTATGGCTACACCTTC. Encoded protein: CASSIVPRDYGYTF.